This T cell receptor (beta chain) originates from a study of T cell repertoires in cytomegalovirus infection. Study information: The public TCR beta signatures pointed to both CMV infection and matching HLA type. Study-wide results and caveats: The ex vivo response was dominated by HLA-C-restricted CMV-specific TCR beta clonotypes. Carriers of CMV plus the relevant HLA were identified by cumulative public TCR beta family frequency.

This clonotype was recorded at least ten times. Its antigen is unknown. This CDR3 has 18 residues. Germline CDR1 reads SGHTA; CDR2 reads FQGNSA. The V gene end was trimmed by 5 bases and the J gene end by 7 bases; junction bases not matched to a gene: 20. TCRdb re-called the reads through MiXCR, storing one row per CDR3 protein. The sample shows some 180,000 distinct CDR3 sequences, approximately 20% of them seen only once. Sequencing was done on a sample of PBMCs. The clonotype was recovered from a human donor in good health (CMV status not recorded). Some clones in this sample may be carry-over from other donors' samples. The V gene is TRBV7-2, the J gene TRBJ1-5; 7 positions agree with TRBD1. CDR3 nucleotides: TGTGCCAGCAGCCCAATCGGGGGATCGATAAACAGGGGCCAGCCCCAGCATTTT. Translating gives CASSPIGGSINRGQPQHF.